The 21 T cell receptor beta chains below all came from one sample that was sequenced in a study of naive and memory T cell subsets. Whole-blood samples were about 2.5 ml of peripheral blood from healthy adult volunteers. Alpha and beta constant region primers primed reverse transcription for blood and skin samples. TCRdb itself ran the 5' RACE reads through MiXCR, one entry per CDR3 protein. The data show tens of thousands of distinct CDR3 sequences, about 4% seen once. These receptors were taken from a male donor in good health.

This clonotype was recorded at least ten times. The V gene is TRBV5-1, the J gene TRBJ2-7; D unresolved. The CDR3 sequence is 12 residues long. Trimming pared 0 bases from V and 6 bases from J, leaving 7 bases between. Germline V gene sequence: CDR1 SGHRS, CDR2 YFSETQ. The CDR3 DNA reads TGCGCCAGCAGCTTGGATGCCAGCGAGCAGTACTTC. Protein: CASSLDASEQYF.

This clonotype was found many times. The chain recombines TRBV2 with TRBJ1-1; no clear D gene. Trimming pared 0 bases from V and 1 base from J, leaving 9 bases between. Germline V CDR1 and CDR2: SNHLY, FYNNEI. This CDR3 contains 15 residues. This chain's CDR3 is CASSEARAANTEAFF. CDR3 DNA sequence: TGTGCCAGCAGTGAAGCGCGGGCAGCGAACACTGAAGCTTTCTTT. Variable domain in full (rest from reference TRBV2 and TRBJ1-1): EPEVTQTPSHQVTQMGQEVILRCVPISNHLYFYWYRQILGQKVEFLVSFYNNEISEKSEIFDDQFSVERPDGSNFTLKIRSTKLEDSAMYFCASSEARAANTEAFFGQGTRLTVV.

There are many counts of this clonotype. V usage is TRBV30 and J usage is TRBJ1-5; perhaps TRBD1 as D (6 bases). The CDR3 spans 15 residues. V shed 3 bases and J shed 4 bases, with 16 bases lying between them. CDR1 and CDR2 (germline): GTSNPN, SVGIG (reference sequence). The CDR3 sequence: CAWSRPGHLNQPQHF. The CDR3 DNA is TGTGCCTGGAGCCGTCCGGGACATCTTAATCAGCCCCAGCATTTT. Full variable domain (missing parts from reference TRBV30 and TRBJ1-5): SQTIHQWPATLVQPVGSPLSLECTVEGTSNPNLYWYRQAAGRGLQLLFYSVGIGQISSEVPQNLSASRPQDRQFILSSKKLLLSDSGFYLCAWSRPGHLNQPQHFGDGTRLSIL.

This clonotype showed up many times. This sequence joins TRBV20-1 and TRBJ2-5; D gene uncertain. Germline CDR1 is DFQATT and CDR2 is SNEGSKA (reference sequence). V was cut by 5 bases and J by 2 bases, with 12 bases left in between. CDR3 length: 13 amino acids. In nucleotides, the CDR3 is TGCAGTGCTGTTCTAGGAGTTCAAGAGACCCAGTACTTC. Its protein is CSAVLGVQETQYF.

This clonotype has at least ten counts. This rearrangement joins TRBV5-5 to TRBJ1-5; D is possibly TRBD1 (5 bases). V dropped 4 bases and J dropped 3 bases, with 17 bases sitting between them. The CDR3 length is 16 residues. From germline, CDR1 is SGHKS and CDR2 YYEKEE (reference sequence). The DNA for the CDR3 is TGTGCCAGCAGCCGACGGGGGGAGGGTCTCAATCAGCCCCAGCATTTT. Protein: CASSRRGEGLNQPQHF. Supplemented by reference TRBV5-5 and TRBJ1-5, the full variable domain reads DAGVTQSPTHLIKTRGQQVTLRCSPISGHKSVSWYQQVLGQGPQFIFQYYEKEERGRGNFPDRFSARQFPNYSSELNVNALLLGDSALYLCASSRRGEGLNQPQHFGDGTRLSIL.

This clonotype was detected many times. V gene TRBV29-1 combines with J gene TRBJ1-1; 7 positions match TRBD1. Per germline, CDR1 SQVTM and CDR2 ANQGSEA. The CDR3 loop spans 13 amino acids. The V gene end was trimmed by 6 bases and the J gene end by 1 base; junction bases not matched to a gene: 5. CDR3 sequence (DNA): TGCAGCGTGCTGACAGGGTCGAACACTGAAGCTTTCTTT. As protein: CSVLTGSNTEAFF.

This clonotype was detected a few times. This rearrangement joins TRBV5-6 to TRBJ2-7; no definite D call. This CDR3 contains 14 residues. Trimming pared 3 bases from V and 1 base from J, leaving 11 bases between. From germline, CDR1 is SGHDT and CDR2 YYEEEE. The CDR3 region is CASSSIGFSYEQYF. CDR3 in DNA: TGTGCCAGCAGCTCTATCGGGTTTTCCTACGAGCAGTACTTC.

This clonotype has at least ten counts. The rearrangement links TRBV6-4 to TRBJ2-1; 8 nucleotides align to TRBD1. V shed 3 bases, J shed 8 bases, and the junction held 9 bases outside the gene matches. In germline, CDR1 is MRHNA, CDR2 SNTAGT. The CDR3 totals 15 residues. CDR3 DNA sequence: TGTGCCAGCAGTGAATACGGACAGGGAGGCGATGAGCAGTTCTTC. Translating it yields CASSEYGQGGDEQFF.

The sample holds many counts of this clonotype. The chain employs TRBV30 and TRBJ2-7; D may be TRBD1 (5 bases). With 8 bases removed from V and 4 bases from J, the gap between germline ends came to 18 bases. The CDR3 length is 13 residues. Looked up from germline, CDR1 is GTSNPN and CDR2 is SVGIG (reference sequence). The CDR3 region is CAGKDNQHYEQYF. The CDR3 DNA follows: TGTGCCGGGAAGGACAACCAGCATTACGAGCAGTACTTC.

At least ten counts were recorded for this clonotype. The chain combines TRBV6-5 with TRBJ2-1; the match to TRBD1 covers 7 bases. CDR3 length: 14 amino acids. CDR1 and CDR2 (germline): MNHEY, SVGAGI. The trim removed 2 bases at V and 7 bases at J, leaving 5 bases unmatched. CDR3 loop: CASSYKGAWNEQFF. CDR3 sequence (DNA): TGTGCCAGCAGTTACAAGGGGGCATGGAATGAGCAGTTCTTC.

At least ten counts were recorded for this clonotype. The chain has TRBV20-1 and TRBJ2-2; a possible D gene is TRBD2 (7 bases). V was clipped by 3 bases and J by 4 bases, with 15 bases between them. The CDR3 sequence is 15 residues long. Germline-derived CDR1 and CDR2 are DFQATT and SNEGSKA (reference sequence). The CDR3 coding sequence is TGCAGTGCTAGGGGGGGCGGGAGCGGCACCGGGGAGCTGTTTTTT. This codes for CSARGGGSGTGELFF.

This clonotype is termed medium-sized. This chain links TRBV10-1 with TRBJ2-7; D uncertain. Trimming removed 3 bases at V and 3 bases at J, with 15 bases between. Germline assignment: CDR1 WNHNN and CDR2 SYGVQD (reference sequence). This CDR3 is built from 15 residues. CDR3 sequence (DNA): TGCGCCAGCAGTGAAGACGGGTCTCCTTACTACGAGCAGTACTTC. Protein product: CASSEDGSPYYEQYF.

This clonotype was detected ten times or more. CDR3 residues: CASSLPGLNQPQHF. The CDR3 coding sequence is TGTGCCAGCAGCCTGCCGGGCCTCAATCAGCCCCAGCATTTT. The chain is built from TRBV7-9 and TRBJ1-5; D remains ambiguous. Germline V gene data show CDR1 as SEHNR and CDR2 as FQNEAQ (reference sequence). Trimming took 5 bases from V and 3 from J, leaving 11 bases between them. The CDR3 sequence is 14 residues long.

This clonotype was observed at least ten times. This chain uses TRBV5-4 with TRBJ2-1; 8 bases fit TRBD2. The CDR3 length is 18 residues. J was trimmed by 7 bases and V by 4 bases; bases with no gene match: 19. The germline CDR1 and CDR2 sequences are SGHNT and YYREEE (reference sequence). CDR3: CASSPERLLSGGENEQFF. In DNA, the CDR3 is TGTGCCAGCAGCCCGGAGAGGTTACTCAGCGGGGGCGAAAATGAGCAGTTCTTC.

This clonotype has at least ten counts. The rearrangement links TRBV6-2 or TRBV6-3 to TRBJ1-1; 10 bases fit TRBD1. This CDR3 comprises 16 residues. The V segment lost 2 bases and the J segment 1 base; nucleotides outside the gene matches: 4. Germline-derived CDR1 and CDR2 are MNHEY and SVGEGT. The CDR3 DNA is TGTGCCAGCAGTTACCCCCGGGACAGGGGGAACACTGAAGCTTTCTTT. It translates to CASSYPRDRGNTEAFF.

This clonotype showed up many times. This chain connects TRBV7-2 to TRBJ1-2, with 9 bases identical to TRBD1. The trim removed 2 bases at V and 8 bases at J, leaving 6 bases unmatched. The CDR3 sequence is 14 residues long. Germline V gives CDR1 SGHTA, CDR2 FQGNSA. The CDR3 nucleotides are TGTGCCAGCAGCTTAACAGGGGGCGCGGGGGGCTACACCTTC. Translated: CASSLTGGAGGYTF.

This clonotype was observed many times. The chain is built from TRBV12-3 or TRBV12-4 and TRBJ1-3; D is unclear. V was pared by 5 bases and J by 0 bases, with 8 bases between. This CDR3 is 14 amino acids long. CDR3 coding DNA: TGTGCCAGCAGTCCCATACTCTCTGGAAACACCATATATTTT. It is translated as CASSPILSGNTIYF.

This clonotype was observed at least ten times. The CDR3 DNA sequence: TGTGCCAGCAGTTTAACCCCCTACAATGAGCAGTTCTTC. This gives the protein CASSLTPYNEQFF. The chain joins TRBV28 to TRBJ2-1; D ambiguous. Looked up from germline, CDR1 is MDHEN and CDR2 is SYDVKM. The CDR3 loop spans 13 amino acids. With 2 bases removed from V and 2 bases from J, the gap between germline ends came to 4 bases.

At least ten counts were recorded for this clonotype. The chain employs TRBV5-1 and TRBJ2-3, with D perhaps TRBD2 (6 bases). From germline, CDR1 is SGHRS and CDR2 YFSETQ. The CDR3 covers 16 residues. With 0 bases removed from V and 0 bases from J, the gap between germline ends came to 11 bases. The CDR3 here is CASSLVAGTSTDTQYF. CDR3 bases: TGCGCCAGCAGCTTGGTGGCAGGGACTAGCACAGATACGCAGTATTTT.

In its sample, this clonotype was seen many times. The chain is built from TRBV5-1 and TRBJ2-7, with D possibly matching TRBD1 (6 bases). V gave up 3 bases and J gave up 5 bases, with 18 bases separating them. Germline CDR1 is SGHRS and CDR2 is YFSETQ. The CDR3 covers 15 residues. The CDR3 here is CASSYGAGAANEQYF. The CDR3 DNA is TGCGCCAGCAGCTATGGGGCAGGGGCCGCGAACGAGCAGTACTTC.

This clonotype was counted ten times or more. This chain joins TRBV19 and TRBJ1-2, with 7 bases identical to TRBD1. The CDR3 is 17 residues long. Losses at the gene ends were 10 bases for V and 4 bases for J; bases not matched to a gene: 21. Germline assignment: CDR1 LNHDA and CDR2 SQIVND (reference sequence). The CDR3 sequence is CATLPVPDRASSYGYTF. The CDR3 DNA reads TGTGCCACTCTACCAGTCCCCGACAGGGCCTCGTCCTATGGCTACACCTTC.